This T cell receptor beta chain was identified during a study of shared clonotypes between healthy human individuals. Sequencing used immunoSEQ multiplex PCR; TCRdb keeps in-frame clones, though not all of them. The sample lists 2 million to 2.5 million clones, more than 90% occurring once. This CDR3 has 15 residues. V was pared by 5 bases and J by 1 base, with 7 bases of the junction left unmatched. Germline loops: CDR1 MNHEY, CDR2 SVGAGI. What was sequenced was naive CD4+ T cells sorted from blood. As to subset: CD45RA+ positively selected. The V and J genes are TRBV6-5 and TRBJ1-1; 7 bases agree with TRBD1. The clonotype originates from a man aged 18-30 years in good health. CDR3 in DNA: TGTGCCAGCAGTCTCCTGACAGGGTCGAACACTGAAGCTTTCTTT. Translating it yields CASSLLTGSNTEAFF.